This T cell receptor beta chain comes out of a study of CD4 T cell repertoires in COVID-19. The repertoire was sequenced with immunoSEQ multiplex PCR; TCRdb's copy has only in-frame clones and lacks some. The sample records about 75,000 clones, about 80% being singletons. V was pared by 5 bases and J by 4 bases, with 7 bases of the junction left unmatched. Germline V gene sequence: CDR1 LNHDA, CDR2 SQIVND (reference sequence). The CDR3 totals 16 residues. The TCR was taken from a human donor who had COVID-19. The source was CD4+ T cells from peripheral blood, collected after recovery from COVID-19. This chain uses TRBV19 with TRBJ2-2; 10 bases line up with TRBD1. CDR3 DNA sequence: TGTGCCAGTAGTTCTCCACGGGACAGGGGCACCGGGGAGCTGTTTTTT. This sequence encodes CASSSPRDRGTGELFF.